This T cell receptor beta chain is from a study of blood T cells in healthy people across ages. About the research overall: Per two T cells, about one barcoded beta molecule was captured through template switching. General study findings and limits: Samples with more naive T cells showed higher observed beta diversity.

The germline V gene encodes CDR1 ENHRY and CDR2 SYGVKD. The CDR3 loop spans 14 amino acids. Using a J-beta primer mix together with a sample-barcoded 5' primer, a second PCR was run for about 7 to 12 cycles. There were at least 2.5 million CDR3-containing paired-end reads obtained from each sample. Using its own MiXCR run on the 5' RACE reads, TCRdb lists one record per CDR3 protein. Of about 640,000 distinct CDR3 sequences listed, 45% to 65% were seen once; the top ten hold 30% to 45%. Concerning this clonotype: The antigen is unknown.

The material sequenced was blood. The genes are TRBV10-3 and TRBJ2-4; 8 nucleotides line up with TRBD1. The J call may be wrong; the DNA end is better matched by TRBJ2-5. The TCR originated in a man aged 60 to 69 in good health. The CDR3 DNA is TGTGCCATCAGTGGGGCAGGGGGCGAGGAGACCCAGTACTTC. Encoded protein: CAISGAGGEETQYF.